The 8 T cell receptor beta chains given below trace back to one sample, sequenced in a study of T cells in Graves' hyperthyroidism and ophthalmopathy. Amplified TCR beta CDR3 regions derived from RNA transcripts. Using the HTBI primer set, a first-round RT-PCR was run on the TCR CDR3. MiXCR, run by TCRdb on the multiplex PCR reads, gives a single entry per CDR3 protein. The profile shows around 600,000 distinct CDR3 sequences, 12% to 15% of them singletons. The sequenced sample was blood. These receptor sequences come from a young woman with Graves' ophthalmopathy.

This clonotype came up many times. The chain joins TRBV6-2 or TRBV6-3 to TRBJ2-1; a possible D gene is TRBD2 (6 bases). From germline, CDR1 is MNHEY and CDR2 SVGEGT. V lost 4 bases and J lost 4, with 14 bases in between. The CDR3 is 15 residues long. CDR3 nucleotide sequence: TGTGCCAGCAGTTCGCCACGGGGGTTTTACAATGAGCAGTTCTTC. Translating it yields CASSSPRGFYNEQFF.

This clonotype occurred a few times. The V gene is TRBV5-4, the J gene TRBJ2-2, with D perhaps matching TRBD1 or TRBD2 (5 bases each). This CDR3 spans 15 amino acids. V was clipped by 3 bases and J by 5 bases, with 14 bases between them. The germline V gene has CDR1 SGHNT and CDR2 YYREEE (reference sequence). CDR3 region: CASSSGTPGTGELFF. Here the CDR3 DNA reads TGTGCCAGCAGCTCCGGGACCCCCGGAACCGGGGAGCTGTTTTTT.

Ten or more counts support this clonotype. V gene TRBV20-1 combines with J gene TRBJ2-3; TRBD2 matches at 11 bases. This CDR3 spans 16 amino acids. Germline loops: CDR1 DFQATT, CDR2 SNEGSKA (reference sequence). V was pared by 1 base and J by 4 bases, with 7 bases of the junction left unmatched. CDR3 in DNA: TGCAGTGCTAGAGCGGGCTCTAGCGGGAGGCCAGATACGCAGTATTTT. Its protein product is CSARAGSSGRPDTQYF.

This clonotype occurred a few times. DNA for the CDR3: TGTGCCAGCAGCTTGATATCGAGTAACACTGAAGCTTTCTTT. Its translation: CASSLISSNTEAFF. The chain employs TRBV5-5 and TRBJ1-1; D is ambiguous. The V gene's germline CDR1 is SGHKS and CDR2 YYEKEE (reference sequence). CDR3 length: 14 amino acids. V dropped 1 base and J dropped 2 bases, with 9 bases sitting between them.

CDR3 in DNA: TGTGCCAGCAGTTACAGTTCCGCCTACAATGAGCAGTTCTTC. Protein product: CASSYSSAYNEQFF. The chain employs TRBV6-9 and TRBJ2-1; D gene uncertain. This CDR3 contains 14 residues. Trimming stripped 3 bases from V and 2 bases from J, with 8 bases between. CDR1 is MNHGY and CDR2 is SVAAGI in the germline V gene.

The chain employs TRBV3-1 and TRBJ1-2; no clear D gene. The CDR3 length is 14 residues. Trimming left V 4 bases short and J 0 bases short, with 9 bases between. Looked up from germline, CDR1 is LGHDT and CDR2 is YNNKEL (reference sequence). The CDR3 sequence is CASSRTGANYGYTF. The CDR3 DNA reads TGTGCCAGCAGCCGGACGGGAGCTAACTATGGCTACACCTTC. The full variable domain, completed using reference TRBV3-1 and TRBJ1-2, is DTAVSQTPKYLVTQMGNDKSIKCEQNLGHDTMYWYKQDSKKFLKIMFSYNNKELIINETVPNRFSPKSPDKAHLNLHINSLELGDSAVYFCASSRTGANYGYTFGSGTRLTVV.

The sample holds many counts of this clonotype. The chain joins TRBV6-1 to TRBJ1-1; TRBD1 matches at 9 bases. V lost 10 bases, J lost 3 bases, and 9 bases stayed unmatched. CDR3 length: 14 residues. Per the germline V gene, CDR1 is MNHNS and CDR2 is SASEGT. The CDR3 protein is CATGDRDVDTEAFF. For the CDR3, the DNA is TGTGCCACCGGGGACAGGGACGTGGACACTGAAGCTTTCTTT.

This clonotype was seen repeatedly, ten times or more. The chain is built from TRBV7-2 and TRBJ2-1; 9 bases map to TRBD2. The CDR3 consists of 17 residues. The trim removed 8 bases at V and 3 bases at J, leaving 14 bases unmatched. Looked up from germline, CDR1 is SGHTA and CDR2 is FQGNSA. CDR3 in amino acids: CASSPLSGSPRYNEQFF. DNA for the CDR3: TGTGCCAGCTCCCCCCTTAGCGGGAGCCCGCGCTACAATGAGCAGTTCTTC.